This TCR beta chain appears in the sequencing data of a study of CD8+CD57+ T cells in acquired aplastic anemia. As for the study in general: On average, sorted CD4+ and CD8+ cells gave approximately 3.1 ug of DNA. Findings of the study overall: Between the patient and control groups, CD8+ Simpson's diversity did not differ significantly.

Patients selected for sequencing had displayed CD8+CD57+ cell expansion by flow cytometry. No patient had been given any therapy when blood was sampled. This clonotype qualifies as medium-sized. Its antigen is as yet unknown. CDR1 and CDR2 from the germline V gene are LNHNV and YYDKDF (reference sequence). CDR3 length: 13 amino acids. V lost 3 bases and J 14 bases, leaving 16 bases between the germline ends. Using genomic DNA as the template, TCR beta VDJ and CDR3 profiling was carried out. TCRdb re-called the reads with MiXCR, one entry per CDR3 protein. The table records approximately 300,000 distinct CDR3 sequences, under 65% of them present only once.

The chain uses TRBV15 and TRBJ1-4, with TRBD1 as a possible D gene (5 bases). The clonotype originates from a human donor with aplastic anemia. Sequencing was carried out using sorted CD4+, CD8+, or CD8+CD57+ T cells (not recorded which) from PBMCs. The CDR3 is CATSSDQGGWLFF. The CDR3 DNA follows: TGTGCCACCAGCAGCGACCAGGGAGGCTGGCTGTTTTTT.